The rows below give T cell receptor beta chains drawn from one sample of a study of regulatory T cells in long-lasting Graves disease. TCRdb reanalysed the multiplex PCR reads using MiXCR and keeps one entry per CDR3 protein. The sample lists some 500,000 distinct CDR3 sequences; approximately 12% were seen once. The same sample was also used in a study of T cells in Graves' hyperthyroidism and ophthalmopathy.

The sequenced sample was peripheral blood mononuclear cells (PBMCs), obtained at new diagnosis, from a patient treated with antithyroid drugs. These receptors were collected from a man in his thirties or forties with Graves disease. Both conserved end residues are part of each CDR3. A D gene is named only where the DNA matches it firmly. Rows give clone size only sometimes, using once, few, many, or a class for an expanded clone.

clone_size: .; v_call: TRBV19; d_call: TRBD2; j_call: TRBJ2-2; cdr3_aa: CASTPLRFGGSSTGELFF; cdr3_nt: TGTGCCAGTACTCCCCTTAGGTTTGGCGGGAGCTCTACCGGGGAGCTGTTTTTT
clone_size: few; v_call: TRBV20-1; d_call: TRBD2; j_call: TRBJ2-5; cdr3_aa: CSARDRLAPRETQYF; cdr3_nt: TGCAGTGCTAGAGACAGACTAGCCCCGCGAGAGACCCAGTACTTC
clone_size: few; v_call: TRBV20-1; d_call: TRBD2; j_call: TRBJ2-1; cdr3_aa: CSASSPGGSSYNEQFF; cdr3_nt: TGCAGTGCCAGTTCCCCCGGCGGGAGCTCCTACAATGAGCAGTTCTTC
clone_size: many; v_call: TRBV11-2; d_call: .; j_call: TRBJ1-1; cdr3_aa: CASSQRRGINTEAFF; cdr3_nt: TGTGCCAGCAGTCAACGGCGGGGTATAAACACTGAAGCTTTCTTT
clone_size: .; v_call: TRBV7-2; d_call: TRBD2; j_call: TRBJ2-1; cdr3_aa: CASSSGTRLSGEQFF; cdr3_nt: TGTGCCAGCAGCTCCGGGACTAGACTCTCGGGGGAGCAGTTCTTC
clone_size: many; v_call: TRBV20-1; d_call: TRBD2; j_call: TRBJ2-3; cdr3_aa: CSAKASGRAGSTDTQYF; cdr3_nt: TGCAGTGCTAAAGCTAGCGGGAGGGCCGGAAGCACAGATACGCAGTATTTT
clone_size: few; v_call: TRBV29-1; d_call: TRBD2; j_call: TRBJ2-7; cdr3_aa: CSVGEGAYEQYF; cdr3_nt: TGCAGCGTTGGGGAGGGCGCCTACGAGCAGTACTTC
clone_size: many; v_call: TRBV4-1; d_call: TRBD2; j_call: TRBJ2-7; cdr3_aa: CASSQGSTRLAGEKEQYF; cdr3_nt: TGCGCCAGCAGCCAAGGGTCAACCCGACTAGCGGGAGAAAAGGAGCAGTACTTC
clone_size: .; v_call: TRBV27; d_call: TRBD2; j_call: TRBJ2-1; cdr3_aa: CASSPTETSPYNEQFF; cdr3_nt: TGTGCCAGCAGTCCGACGGAGACTAGCCCCTACAATGAGCAGTTCTTC
clone_size: many; v_call: TRBV19; d_call: TRBD1; j_call: TRBJ1-3; cdr3_aa: CASRNRDSKYSGNTIYF; cdr3_nt: TGTGCCAGTAGGAACCGGGACAGCAAGTACTCTGGAAACACCATATATTTT
clone_size: many; v_call: TRBV29-1; d_call: .; j_call: TRBJ1-1; cdr3_aa: CSVDRETTEAFF; cdr3_nt: TGCAGCGTTGACAGGGAGACCACTGAAGCTTTCTTT
clone_size: .; v_call: TRBV20-1; d_call: .; j_call: TRBJ2-1; cdr3_aa: CSALPGFFSYNEQFF; cdr3_nt: TGCAGTGCCCTACCGGGGTTTTTTTCCTACAATGAGCAGTTCTTC
clone_size: few; v_call: TRBV9; d_call: .; j_call: TRBJ1-5; cdr3_aa: CASSVGPSRPQHF; cdr3_nt: TGTGCCAGCAGCGTAGGGCCCTCCCGGCCCCAGCATTTT
clone_size: many; v_call: TRBV19; d_call: .; j_call: TRBJ2-1; cdr3_aa: CASREGVVNEQFF; cdr3_nt: TGTGCCAGTAGGGAGGGGGTCGTCAATGAGCAGTTCTTC
clone_size: many; v_call: TRBV6-1; d_call: .; j_call: TRBJ2-1; cdr3_aa: CASTNAGMGPNEQFF; cdr3_nt: TGTGCCAGCACCAACGCGGGGATGGGGCCCAATGAGCAGTTCTTC
clone_size: many; v_call: TRBV12-3/TRBV12-4; d_call: .; j_call: TRBJ1-4; cdr3_aa: CASSPRGGSNEKLFF; cdr3_nt: TGTGCCAGCAGTCCCCGTGGAGGTAGCAATGAAAAACTGTTTTTT
clone_size: few; v_call: TRBV3-1; d_call: .; j_call: TRBJ2-5; cdr3_aa: CASSHAPGETQYF; cdr3_nt: TGTGCCAGCAGCCATGCTCCCGGGGAGACCCAGTACTTC
clone_size: .; v_call: TRBV7-9; d_call: .; j_call: TRBJ1-2; cdr3_aa: CASSLSAAANYGYTF; cdr3_nt: TGTGCCAGCAGCTTATCTGCAGCAGCTAACTATGGCTACACCTTC
clone_size: many; v_call: TRBV5-6; d_call: .; j_call: TRBJ2-7; cdr3_aa: CASSLRSGQYF; cdr3_nt: TGTGCCAGCAGCTTGAGGAGCGGGCAGTACTTC
clone_size: many; v_call: TRBV6-2/TRBV6-3; d_call: TRBD2; j_call: TRBJ2-5; cdr3_aa: CASSYSRLARETQYF; cdr3_nt: TGTGCCAGCAGTTACTCTCGACTAGCGAGGGAGACCCAGTACTTC
clone_size: many; v_call: TRBV19; d_call: .; j_call: TRBJ2-1; cdr3_aa: CASRRGGEQFF; cdr3_nt: TGTGCCAGTAGGAGGGGGGGCGAGCAGTTCTTC
clone_size: .; v_call: TRBV10-3; d_call: .; j_call: TRBJ1-1; cdr3_aa: CAISVGSNTEAFF; cdr3_nt: TGTGCCATCTCGGTGGGTTCAAACACTGAAGCTTTCTTT
clone_size: few; v_call: TRBV27; d_call: .; j_call: TRBJ2-7; cdr3_aa: CASSIPPHEQYF; cdr3_nt: TGTGCCAGCAGTATACCCCCCCACGAGCAGTACTTC
clone_size: many; v_call: TRBV29-1; d_call: .; j_call: TRBJ2-1; cdr3_aa: CSARLAVYNEQFF; cdr3_nt: TGCAGCGCCAGGCTAGCAGTTTACAATGAGCAATTCTTC
clone_size: many; v_call: TRBV7-9; d_call: .; j_call: TRBJ2-5; cdr3_aa: CASSFSFETQYF; cdr3_nt: TGTGCCAGCAGCTTCTCGTTCGAGACCCAGTACTTC
clone_size: .; v_call: TRBV20-1; d_call: TRBD1; j_call: TRBJ2-7; cdr3_aa: CSVHAGQGAYEQYF; cdr3_nt: TGCAGTGTCCACGCCGGACAGGGGGCCTACGAGCAGTACTTC
clone_size: many; v_call: TRBV7-9; d_call: TRBD2; j_call: TRBJ2-1; cdr3_aa: CASRPSGTDEQFF; cdr3_nt: TGTGCCAGCAGACCCAGCGGGACCGATGAGCAGTTCTTC
clone_size: many; v_call: TRBV30; d_call: TRBD2; j_call: TRBJ2-1; cdr3_aa: CAWSSLTSGSTFF; cdr3_nt: TGTGCCTGGAGTTCACTCACTAGCGGGAGTACGTTCTTC
clone_size: .; v_call: TRBV20-1; d_call: .; j_call: TRBJ2-4; cdr3_aa: CSATGTGIAKNIQYF; cdr3_nt: TGCAGTGCTACTGGGACGGGGATAGCCAAAAACATTCAGTACTTC
clone_size: few; v_call: TRBV25-1; d_call: .; j_call: TRBJ2-1; cdr3_aa: CASSDRSSYNEQFF; cdr3_nt: TGTGCCAGCAGCGACAGAAGCTCCTACAATGAGCAGTTCTTC
clone_size: few; v_call: TRBV25-1; d_call: TRBD2; j_call: TRBJ2-3; cdr3_aa: CASSEGTSGKRTDTQYF; cdr3_nt: TGTGCCAGCAGTGAAGGGACTAGCGGGAAACGGACAGATACGCAGTATTTT
clone_size: many; v_call: TRBV5-1; d_call: .; j_call: TRBJ2-7; cdr3_aa: CASSLEGRMEYF; cdr3_nt: TGCGCCAGCAGCTTGGAGGGCAGGATGGAGTACTTC
clone_size: few; v_call: TRBV11-2; d_call: .; j_call: TRBJ1-1; cdr3_aa: CASSSGRSNTEAFF; cdr3_nt: TGTGCCAGCAGCTCGGGACGGTCGAACACTGAAGCTTTCTTT
clone_size: .; v_call: TRBV6-1; d_call: TRBD1; j_call: TRBJ1-6; cdr3_aa: CASSELYPGQGNSPLHF; cdr3_nt: TGTGCCAGCAGTGAGTTATACCCGGGACAGGGGAATTCACCCCTCCACTTT
clone_size: .; v_call: TRBV3-1; d_call: TRBD2; j_call: TRBJ2-2; cdr3_aa: CASSQGLLAGTGELFF; cdr3_nt: TGTGCCAGCAGCCAAGGTTTACTAGCGGGAACCGGGGAGCTGTTTTTT
clone_size: few; v_call: TRBV13; d_call: .; j_call: TRBJ2-3; cdr3_aa: CASLPVPDTQYF; cdr3_nt: TGTGCCAGCTTGCCAGTCCCAGATACGCAGTATTTT
clone_size: .; v_call: TRBV5-1; d_call: .; j_call: TRBJ1-1; cdr3_aa: CASSLKTDMNTEAFF; cdr3_nt: TGCGCCAGCAGCCTAAAAACTGACATGAACACTGAAGCTTTCTTT